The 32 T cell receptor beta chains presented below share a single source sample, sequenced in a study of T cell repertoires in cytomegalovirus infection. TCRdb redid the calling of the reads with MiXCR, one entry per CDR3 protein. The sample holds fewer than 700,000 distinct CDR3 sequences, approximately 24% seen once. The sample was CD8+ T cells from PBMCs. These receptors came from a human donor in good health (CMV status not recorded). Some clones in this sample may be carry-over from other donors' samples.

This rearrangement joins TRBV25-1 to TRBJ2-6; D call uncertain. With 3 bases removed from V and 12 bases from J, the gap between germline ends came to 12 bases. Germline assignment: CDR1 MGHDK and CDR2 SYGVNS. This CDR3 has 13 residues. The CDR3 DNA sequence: TGTGCCAGCAGTGAGTCCCCCACGGGCGTCCTGACTTTC. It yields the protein CASSESPTGVLTF. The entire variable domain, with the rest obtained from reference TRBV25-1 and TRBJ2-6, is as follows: EADIYQTPRYLVIGTGKKITLECSQTMGHDKMYWYQQDPGMELHLIHYSYGVNSTEKGDLSSESTVSRIRTEHFPLTLESARPSHTSQYLCASSESPTGVLTFGAGSRLTVL.

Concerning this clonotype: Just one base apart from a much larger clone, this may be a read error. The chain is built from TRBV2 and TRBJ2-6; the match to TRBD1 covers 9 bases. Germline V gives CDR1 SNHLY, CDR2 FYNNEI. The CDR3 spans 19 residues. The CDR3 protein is CTSSEAFGDRESGANVLTF. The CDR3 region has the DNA TGTACCAGCAGTGAAGCGTTCGGGGACAGGGAATCTGGGGCCAACGTCCTGACTTTC.

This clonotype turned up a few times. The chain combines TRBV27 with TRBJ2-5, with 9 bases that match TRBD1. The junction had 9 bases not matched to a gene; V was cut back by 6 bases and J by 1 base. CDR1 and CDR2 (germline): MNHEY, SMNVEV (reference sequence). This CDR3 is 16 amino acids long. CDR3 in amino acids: CASRLGGQGVQETQYF. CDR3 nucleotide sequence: TGTGCCAGCAGGCTAGGGGGACAGGGCGTCCAAGAGACCCAGTACTTC.

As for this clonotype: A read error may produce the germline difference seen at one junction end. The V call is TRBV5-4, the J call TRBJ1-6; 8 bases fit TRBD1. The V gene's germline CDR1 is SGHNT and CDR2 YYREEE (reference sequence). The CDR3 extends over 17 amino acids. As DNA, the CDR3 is TGTGCCAGCAGTTTGGGACAGGACTACTCCTATAATTCACCCCTCCACTTT. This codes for CASSLGQDYSYNSPLHF.

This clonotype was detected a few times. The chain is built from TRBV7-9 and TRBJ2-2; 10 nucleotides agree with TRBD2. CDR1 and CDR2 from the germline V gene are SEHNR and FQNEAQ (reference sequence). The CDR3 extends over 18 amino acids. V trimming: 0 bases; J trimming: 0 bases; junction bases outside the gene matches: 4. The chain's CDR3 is CASSLASGGTANTGELFF. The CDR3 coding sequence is TGTGCCAGCAGCTTAGCTAGCGGGGGGACCGCGAACACCGGGGAGCTGTTTTTT.

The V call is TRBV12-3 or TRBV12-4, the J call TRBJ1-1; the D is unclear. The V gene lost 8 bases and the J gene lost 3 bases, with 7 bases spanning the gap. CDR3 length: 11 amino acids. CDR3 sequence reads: CASVHDTEAFF. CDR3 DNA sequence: TGTGCCAGCGTACACGACACTGAAGCTTTCTTT.

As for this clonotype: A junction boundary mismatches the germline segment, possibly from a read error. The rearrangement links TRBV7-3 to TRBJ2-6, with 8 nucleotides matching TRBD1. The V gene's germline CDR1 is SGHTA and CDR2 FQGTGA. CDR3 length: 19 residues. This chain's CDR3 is CASSSRPGQAISGTNVLTF. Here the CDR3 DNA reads TGTGCCAGCAGCTCCAGACCGGGACAGGCGATCTCTGGGACCAACGTCCTGACTTTC.

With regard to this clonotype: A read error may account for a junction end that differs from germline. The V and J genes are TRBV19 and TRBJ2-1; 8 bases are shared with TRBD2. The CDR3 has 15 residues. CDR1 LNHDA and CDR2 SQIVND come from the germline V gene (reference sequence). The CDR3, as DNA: TGTGTCAGTACGACCGGGAGGGGGGGCCTTAATGAGCAGTTCTTC. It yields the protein CVSTTGRGGLNEQFF.

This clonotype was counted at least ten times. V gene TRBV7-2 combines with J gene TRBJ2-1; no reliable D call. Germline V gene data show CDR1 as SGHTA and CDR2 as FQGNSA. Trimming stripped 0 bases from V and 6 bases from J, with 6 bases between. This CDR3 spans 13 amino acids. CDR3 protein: CASSLARANEQFF. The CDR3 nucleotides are TGTGCCAGCAGCTTAGCTAGGGCCAATGAGCAGTTCTTC.

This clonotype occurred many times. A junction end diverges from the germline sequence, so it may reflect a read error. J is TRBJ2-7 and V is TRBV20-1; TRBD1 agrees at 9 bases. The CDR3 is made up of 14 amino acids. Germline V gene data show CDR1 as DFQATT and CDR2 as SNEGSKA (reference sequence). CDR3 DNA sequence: TGCAGTGTCAGGGATCCGAATCCGAGGACAGGGGTAAAATTC. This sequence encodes CSVRDPNPRTGVKF.

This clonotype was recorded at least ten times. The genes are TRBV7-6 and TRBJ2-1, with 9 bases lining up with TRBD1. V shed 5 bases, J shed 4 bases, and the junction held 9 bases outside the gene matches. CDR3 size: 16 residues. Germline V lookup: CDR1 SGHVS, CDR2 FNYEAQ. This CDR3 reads CASSEGTGTVYNEQFF. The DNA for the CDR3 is TGTGCCAGCAGCGAAGGGACAGGGACGGTATACAATGAGCAGTTCTTC.

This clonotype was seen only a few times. The CDR3 is CASSRREELFF. The CDR3 region has the DNA TGTGCCAGCAGCAGGAGAGAGGAGCTGTTTTTT. This rearrangement joins TRBV7-6 to TRBJ2-2; D gene uncertain. The germline V gene has CDR1 SGHVS and CDR2 FNYEAQ. The CDR3 spans 11 residues. V was clipped by 5 bases and J by 10 bases, with 8 bases between them.

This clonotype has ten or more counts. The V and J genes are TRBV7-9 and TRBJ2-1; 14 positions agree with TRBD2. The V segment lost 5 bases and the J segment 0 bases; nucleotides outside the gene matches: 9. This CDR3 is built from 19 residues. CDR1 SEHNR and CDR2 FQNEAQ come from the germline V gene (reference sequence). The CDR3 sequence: CASSPPGLAGVYSYNEQFF. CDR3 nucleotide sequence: TGTGCCAGCAGCCCCCCGGGACTAGCGGGGGTATACTCCTACAATGAGCAGTTCTTC.

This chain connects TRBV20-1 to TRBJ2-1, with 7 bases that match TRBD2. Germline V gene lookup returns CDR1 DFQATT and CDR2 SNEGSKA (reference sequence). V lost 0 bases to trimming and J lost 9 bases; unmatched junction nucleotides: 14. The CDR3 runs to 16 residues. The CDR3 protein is CSARDRKTSKVLEQFF. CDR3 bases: TGCAGTGCTAGAGATAGGAAGACTAGCAAAGTACTTGAGCAGTTCTTC.

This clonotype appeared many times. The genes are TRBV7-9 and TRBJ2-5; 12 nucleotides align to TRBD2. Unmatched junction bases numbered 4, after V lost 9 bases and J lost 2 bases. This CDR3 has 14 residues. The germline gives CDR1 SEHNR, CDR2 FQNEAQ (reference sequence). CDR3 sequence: CASSLAGGQETQYF. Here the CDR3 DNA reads TGTGCCAGTAGTCTAGCGGGGGGGCAAGAGACCCAGTACTTC.

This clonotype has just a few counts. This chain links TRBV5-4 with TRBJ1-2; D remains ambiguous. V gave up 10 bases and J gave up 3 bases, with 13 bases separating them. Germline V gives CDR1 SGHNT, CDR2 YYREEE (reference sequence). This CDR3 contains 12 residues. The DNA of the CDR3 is TGTGCCGCCCTAGGTCCGGACTATGGCTACACCTTC. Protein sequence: CAALGPDYGYTF.

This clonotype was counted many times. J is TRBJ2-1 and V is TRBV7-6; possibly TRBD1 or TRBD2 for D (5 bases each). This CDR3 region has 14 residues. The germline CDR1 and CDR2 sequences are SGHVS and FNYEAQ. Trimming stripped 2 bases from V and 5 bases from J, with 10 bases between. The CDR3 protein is CASSLWGFDNEQFF. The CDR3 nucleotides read TGTGCCAGCAGCTTATGGGGGTTTGACAATGAGCAGTTCTTC.

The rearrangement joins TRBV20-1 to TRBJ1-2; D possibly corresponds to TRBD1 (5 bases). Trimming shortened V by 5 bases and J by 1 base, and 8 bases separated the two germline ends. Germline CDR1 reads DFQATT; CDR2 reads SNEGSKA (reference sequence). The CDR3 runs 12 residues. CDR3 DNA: TGCAGTGCTGACAGTAATAACTATGGCTACACCTTC. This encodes CSADSNNYGYTF.

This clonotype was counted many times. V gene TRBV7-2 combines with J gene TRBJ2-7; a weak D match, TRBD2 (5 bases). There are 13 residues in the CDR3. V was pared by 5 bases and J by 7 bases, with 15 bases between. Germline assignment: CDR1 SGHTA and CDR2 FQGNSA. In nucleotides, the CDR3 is TGTGCCAGCAGCCATGGACTTTCGGGGGAGCAGTACGTC. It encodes CASSHGLSGEQYV.

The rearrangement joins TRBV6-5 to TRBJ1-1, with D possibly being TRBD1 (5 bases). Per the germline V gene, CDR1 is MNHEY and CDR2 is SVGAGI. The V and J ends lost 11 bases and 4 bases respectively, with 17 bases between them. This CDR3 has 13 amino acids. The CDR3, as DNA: TGTGCCTGCCATATGGGGCCGGGCACTGAAGCTTTCTTT. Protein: CACHMGPGTEAFF.

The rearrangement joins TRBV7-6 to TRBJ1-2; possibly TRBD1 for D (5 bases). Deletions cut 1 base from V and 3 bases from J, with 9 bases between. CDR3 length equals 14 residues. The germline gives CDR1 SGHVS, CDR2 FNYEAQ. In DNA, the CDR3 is TGTGCCAGCAGCTTAGGCGCAGGGTACTATGGCTACACCTTC. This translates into CASSLGAGYYGYTF.

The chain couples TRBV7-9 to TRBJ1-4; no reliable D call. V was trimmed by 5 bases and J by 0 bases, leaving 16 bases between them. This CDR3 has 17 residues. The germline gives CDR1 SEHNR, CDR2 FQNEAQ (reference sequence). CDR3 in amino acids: CASSPSSSAATNEKLFF. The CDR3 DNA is TGTGCCAGCAGCCCGTCCTCTTCGGCTGCAACTAATGAAAAACTGTTTTTT.

This chain's CDR3 is CASDRSGEQFF. CDR3 nucleotides: TGTGCCAGCGACCGGTCCGGTGAGCAGTTCTTC. This chain joins TRBV5-4 and TRBJ2-1; D ambiguous. Trimming removed 7 bases at V and 9 bases at J, with 11 bases between. The CDR3 length is 11 residues. In germline, CDR1 is SGHNT, CDR2 YYREEE (reference sequence).

In nucleotides, the CDR3 is TGTGCTAGTGGTTTGAGACAGGGGAGCACCGGGGAGCTGTTTTTT. This encodes CASGLRQGSTGELFF. The rearrangement joins TRBV12-5 to TRBJ2-2; 8 bases agree with TRBD1. This CDR3 region has 15 residues. Unmatched junction bases numbered 3, after V lost 2 bases and J lost 4 bases. Germline CDR1 reads LGHNT; CDR2 reads FRNRAP.

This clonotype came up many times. In nucleotides, the CDR3 is TGCAGTGCTAGTAGTGGGGGAGTAGGCTCCTACAATGAGCAGTTCTTC. As protein: CSASSGGVGSYNEQFF. J is TRBJ2-1 and V is TRBV20-1; the D gene could be TRBD1 or TRBD2 (5 bases each). There are 16 residues in the CDR3. Trimming took 3 bases from V and 0 from J, leaving 15 bases between them. CDR1 and CDR2 (germline): DFQATT, SNEGSKA (reference sequence).

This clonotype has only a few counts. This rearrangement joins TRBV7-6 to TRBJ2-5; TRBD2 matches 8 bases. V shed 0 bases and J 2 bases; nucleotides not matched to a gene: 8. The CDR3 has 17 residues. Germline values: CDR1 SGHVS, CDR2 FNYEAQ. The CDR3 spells CASSLAGLAGYQETQYF. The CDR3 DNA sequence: TGTGCCAGCAGCTTAGCGGGGCTAGCGGGTTATCAAGAGACCCAGTACTTC.

CDR3 sequence reads: CSVLDGDTQYF. For the CDR3, the DNA is TGCAGCGTATTGGACGGAGATACGCAGTATTTT. V gene TRBV29-1 combines with J gene TRBJ2-3, with no clear D. The CDR3 runs to 11 residues. Germline V gives CDR1 SQVTM, CDR2 ANQGSEA. V lost 6 bases, J lost 5 bases, and 9 bases lay in between.

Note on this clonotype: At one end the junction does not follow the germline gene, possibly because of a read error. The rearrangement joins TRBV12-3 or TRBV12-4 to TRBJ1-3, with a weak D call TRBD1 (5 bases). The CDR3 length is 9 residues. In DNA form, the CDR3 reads TGTGCCAGCAGTCGGGACGGACTATTT. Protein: CASSRDGLF.

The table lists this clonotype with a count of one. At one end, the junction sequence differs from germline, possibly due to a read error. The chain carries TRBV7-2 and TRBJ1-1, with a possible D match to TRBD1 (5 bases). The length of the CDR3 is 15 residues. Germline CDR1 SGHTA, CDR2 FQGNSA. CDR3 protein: CVSSTVGGMNTEAFF. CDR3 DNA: TGTGTCAGCAGCACCGTGGGGGGTATGAACACTGAAGCTTTCTTT.

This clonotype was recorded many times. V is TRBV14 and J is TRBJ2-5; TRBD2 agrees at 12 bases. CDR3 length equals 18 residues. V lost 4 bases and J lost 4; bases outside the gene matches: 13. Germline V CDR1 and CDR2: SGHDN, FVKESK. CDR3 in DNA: TGTGCCAGCAGCCCTTCCGGACTAGCGGGGCCCCAGGGAGAGACCCAGTACTTC. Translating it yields CASSPSGLAGPQGETQYF.

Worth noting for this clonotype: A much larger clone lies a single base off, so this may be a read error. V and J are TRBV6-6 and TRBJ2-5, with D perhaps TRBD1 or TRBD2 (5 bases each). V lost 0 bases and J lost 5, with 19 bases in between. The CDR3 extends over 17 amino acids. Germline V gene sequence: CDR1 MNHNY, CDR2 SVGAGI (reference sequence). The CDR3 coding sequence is TGTGCCAGCAGTTACTCGAGGGACCAGGCCTCCGAGGAGACCCAGTACTTC. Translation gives CASSYSRDQASEETQYF.

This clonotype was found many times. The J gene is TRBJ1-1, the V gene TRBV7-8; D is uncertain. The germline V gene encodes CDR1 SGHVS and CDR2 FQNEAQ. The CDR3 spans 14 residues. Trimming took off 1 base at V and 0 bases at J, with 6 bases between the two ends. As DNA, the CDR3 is TGTGCCAGCAGCTTAGACAGCGTGAACACTGAAGCTTTCTTT. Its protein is CASSLDSVNTEAFF.